What follows are 25 T cell receptor beta chains derived from one specimen sequenced in a study of blood T cell repertoires in COVID-19 (dated by TCRdb to between 2020 and 2021). Library preparation used the immunoSEQ multiplex PCR assay. As stored in TCRdb, this immuneACCESS dataset retains in-frame rearrangements with V and J assigned. A fraction of the clones does not appear; measured against another copy, unresolved V genes explain less than half of the discrepancy, and the remainder lacks a known reason. The sample table contains around 140,000 clones; only one count was recorded for about four fifths of them. The ten largest clonotypes hold roughly 3.6% of the sample. The material sequenced was peripheral blood. Source of these receptors: a man in his 70s who had recovered from COVID-19.

The rearrangement joins TRBV19 to TRBJ2-4; TRBD2 agrees at 9 bases. CDR1 and CDR2 (germline): LNHDA, SQIVND (reference sequence). The CDR3 runs 14 residues. V dropped 7 bases and J dropped 8; count of bases not matched to a gene: 9. CDR3 sequence: CASIKTSGDDIQYF. Written as DNA, the CDR3 is TGTGCCAGTATCAAGACTAGCGGTGATGACATTCAGTACTTC.

The V and J genes are TRBV15 and TRBJ2-2; 9 positions match TRBD2. The CDR3 runs to 18 residues. J was trimmed by 1 base and V by 0 bases; bases with no gene match: 6. The germline V gene has CDR1 LNHNV and CDR2 YYDKDF (reference sequence). CDR3 sequence (DNA): TGTGCCACCAGCAGAGACCATCTAGCGGGGAAGAACACCGGGGAGCTGTTTTTT. As protein: CATSRDHLAGKNTGELFF.

This clone was seen many times. The rearrangement uses TRBV15 and TRBJ2-3; D unresolved. The V and J ends lost 2 bases and 4 bases respectively, with 13 bases between them. Germline values: CDR1 LNHNV, CDR2 YYDKDF (reference sequence). This CDR3 is built from 15 residues. DNA for the CDR3: TGTGCCACCAGCAGACCCCTCCCCGAGGCAGATACGCAGTATTTT. It translates to CATSRPLPEADTQYF.

The rearrangement links TRBV5-4 to TRBJ2-1, with TRBD2 matching over 9 bases. Trimming removed 7 bases from V and 7 bases from J; junction bases left unmatched: 12. Germline CDR1 is SGHNT and CDR2 is YYREEE (reference sequence). The CDR3 totals 15 residues. The CDR3 protein is CASGQIAGEANEQFF. The CDR3 coding sequence is TGTGCCAGCGGCCAGATAGCGGGAGAGGCTAATGAGCAGTTCTTC.

J is TRBJ2-3 and V is TRBV4-3; no reliable D call. This CDR3 is 16 amino acids long. Germline CDR1 and CDR2: LGHNA and YSLEER. The V end was cut by 1 base, the J end by 5 bases, with 16 bases between. The CDR3 region is CASSQGHPPGGDTQYF. CDR3 coding DNA: TGCGCCAGCAGCCAAGGCCACCCGCCGGGTGGAGATACGCAGTATTTT.

The V and J genes are TRBV7-9 and TRBJ2-3; D gene ambiguous. Trimming took 2 bases from V and 4 from J, leaving 4 bases between them. CDR1 is SEHNR, CDR2 FQNEAQ, per germline (reference sequence). CDR3 length: 12 amino acids. CDR3 sequence reads: CASSLSSDTQYF. The CDR3 DNA sequence: TGTGCCAGCAGCTTATCATCAGATACGCAGTATTTT.

The V call is TRBV27, the J call TRBJ2-7; 7 nucleotides line up with TRBD2. This CDR3 is built from 13 residues. V gave up 4 bases and J gave up 6 bases; unmatched junction bases: 6. CDR1 and CDR2 (germline): MNHEY, SMNVEV (reference sequence). Here the CDR3 reads CASSYAGEGEQYF. CDR3 sequence (DNA): TGTGCCAGCAGTTACGCGGGGGAGGGCGAGCAGTACTTC.

This clone appeared a few times. This chain uses TRBV15 with TRBJ1-1; D gene unclear. The CDR3 spans 14 residues. Germline CDR1 is LNHNV and CDR2 is YYDKDF (reference sequence). The ends were cut back, 0 bases at V and 7 bases at J, with 12 bases in the middle. The CDR3 is CATSRDSVGGEAFF. The CDR3, as DNA: TGTGCCACCAGCAGAGATAGTGTGGGAGGTGAAGCTTTCTTT. The full variable domain, its missing parts supplied by reference TRBV15 and TRBJ1-1, is DAMVIQNPRYQVTQFGKPVTLSCSQTLNHNVMYWYQQKSSQAPKLLFHYYDKDFNNEADTPDNFQSRRPNTSFCFLDIRSPGLGDTAMYLCATSRDSVGGEAFFGQGTRLTVV.

The V gene is TRBV5-1, the J gene TRBJ2-1; a possible D gene is TRBD1 (6 bases). Germline assignment: CDR1 SGHRS and CDR2 YFSETQ. This CDR3 contains 12 residues. The V gene lost 3 bases and the J gene lost 12 bases, with 13 bases spanning the gap. The DNA of the CDR3 is TGCGCCAGCAGCTCAGGACAGTGGGGGCAGTTCTTC. As protein: CASSSGQWGQFF.

The chain is built from TRBV18 and TRBJ2-7; the match to TRBD2 covers 7 bases. The CDR3 is made up of 13 amino acids. V was pared by 2 bases and J by 7 bases, with 5 bases of the junction left unmatched. CDR1 and CDR2 (germline): KGHSH, LQKENI. The CDR3 region has the DNA TGTGCCAGCTCACCAGGGCAGGGAGGGGAGCAGTACTTC. Protein product: CASSPGQGGEQYF.

The rearrangement uses TRBV5-6 and TRBJ2-1, with D tentatively TRBD1 (6 bases). There are 15 residues in the CDR3. Germline V gene lookup returns CDR1 SGHDT and CDR2 YYEEEE. V was trimmed by 7 bases and J by 0 bases, leaving 14 bases between them. CDR3 coding DNA: TGTGCCAGCGGCTCGTGGGGGCTCTCCTACAATGAGCAGTTCTTC. Encoded protein: CASGSWGLSYNEQFF.

J is TRBJ1-1 and V is TRBV11-2; 10 bases agree with TRBD1. The germline V gene encodes CDR1 SGHAT and CDR2 FQNNGV. The length of the CDR3 is 15 residues. V lost 4 bases to trimming and J lost 5 bases; unmatched junction nucleotides: 7. The CDR3 here is CASSSMGGQGTEAFF. The CDR3 DNA reads TGTGCCAGCAGCTCTATGGGGGGACAGGGGACTGAAGCTTTCTTT. Looking up the rest from reference TRBV11-2 and TRBJ1-1 gives the full variable domain: EAGVAQSPRYKIIEKRQSVAFWCNPISGHATLYWYQQILGQGPKLLIQFQNNGVVDDSQLPKDRFSAERLKGVDSTLKIQPAKLEDSAVYLCASSSMGGQGTEAFFGQGTRLTVV.

This chain joins TRBV11-2 and TRBJ1-1; D perhaps matches TRBD1 (5 bases). The CDR3 is 14 residues long. From germline, CDR1 is SGHAT and CDR2 FQNNGV. Trimming left V 5 bases short and J 4 bases short, with 14 bases between. DNA for the CDR3: TGTGCCAGCAGCCACACGGGGGGTGTCACTGAAGCTTTCTTT. Amino acid sequence: CASSHTGGVTEAFF.

This clone has a handful of counts. The rearrangement uses TRBV6-5 and TRBJ1-5; D is perhaps TRBD1 (6 bases). V dropped 3 bases and J dropped 4 bases, with 13 bases sitting between them. Germline V gene sequence: CDR1 MNHEY, CDR2 SVGAGI. The CDR3 consists of 15 residues. The CDR3 DNA is TGTGCCAGCAGTTATGGGGGGGCTGGGAATCAGCCCCAGCATTTT. It is translated as CASSYGGAGNQPQHF.

The chain carries TRBV5-6 and TRBJ2-5; 11 bases line up with TRBD1. V lost 4 bases and J lost 0; bases outside the gene matches: 8. Per the germline V gene, CDR1 is SGHDT and CDR2 is YYEEEE. The CDR3 is 17 amino acids. The CDR3, as DNA: TGTGCCAGCAGCCCCGGGACAGGGGGGCTGTACCAAGAGACCCAGTACTTC. Translation gives CASSPGTGGLYQETQYF.

This clone was found a few times. The chain links TRBV7-2 to TRBJ2-7; D perhaps matches TRBD2 (6 bases). Trimming pared 2 bases from V and 0 bases from J, leaving 8 bases between. The germline CDR1 and CDR2 sequences are SGHTA and FQGNSA. There are 14 residues in the CDR3. CDR3 loop: CASSLSRGSYEQYF. DNA for the CDR3: TGTGCCAGCAGCTTATCGCGGGGCTCCTACGAGCAGTACTTC.

Worth noting for this clone: Distinct nucleotide sequences in the sample also encode this CDR3. The chain couples TRBV10-1 to TRBJ1-1, with a weak D call TRBD1 (5 bases). The germline CDR1 and CDR2 sequences are WNHNN and SYGVQD (reference sequence). V lost 3 bases to trimming and J lost 1 base, with 6 bases between them. The CDR3 loop spans 13 amino acids. CDR3 sequence: CASSETGNTEAFF. DNA for the CDR3: TGCGCCAGCAGTGAAACAGGGAACACTGAAGCTTTCTTT.

V is TRBV7-7 and J is TRBJ2-1; D may be TRBD1 (7 bases). V lost 4 bases, J lost 7 bases, and 11 bases lay in between. The CDR3 totals 13 residues. CDR1 is SSHAT, CDR2 FNYEAQ, per germline (reference sequence). The DNA of the CDR3 is TGTGCCAGCAGCTCCCAGGGGGGTAATGAGCAGTTCTTC. Protein sequence: CASSSQGGNEQFF.

The chain joins TRBV7-3 to TRBJ2-3, with D tentatively TRBD2 (6 bases). Trimming took 5 bases from V and 1 from J, leaving 13 bases between them. This CDR3 is 15 amino acids long. Germline V gene data show CDR1 as SGHTA and CDR2 as FQGTGA. The CDR3 spells CASSPIGGRTDTQYF. The CDR3 DNA follows: TGTGCCAGCAGCCCGATCGGAGGGCGCACAGATACGCAGTATTTT.

In this sample, this clone turned up a few times. V usage is TRBV5-6 and J usage is TRBJ2-5, with a possible D match to TRBD1 (5 bases). The CDR3 runs to 14 residues. The V gene lost 0 bases and the J gene lost 6 bases, with 12 bases spanning the gap. CDR1 and CDR2 from the germline V gene are SGHDT and YYEEEE. As DNA, the CDR3 is TGTGCCAGCAGCTTGGCGGCAGGGCGGAAGACCCAGTACTTC. Amino acid sequence: CASSLAAGRKTQYF. Supplemented by reference TRBV5-6 and TRBJ2-5, the full variable domain reads DAGVTQSPTHLIKTRGQQVTLRCSPKSGHDTVSWYQQALGQGPQFIFQYYEEEERQRGNFPDRFSGHQFPNYSSELNVNALLLGDSALYLCASSLAAGRKTQYFGPGTRLLVL.

This chain links TRBV3-1 (or the pseudogene TRBV3-2) with TRBJ1-4; no clear D gene. The V gene lost 4 bases and the J gene lost 4 bases, with 10 bases spanning the gap. This CDR3 has 14 residues. In germline, CDR1 is LGHDT, CDR2 YNNKEL (reference sequence). CDR3 amino acids: CASSPSANNEKLFF. Written as DNA, the CDR3 is TGTGCCAGCAGCCCCTCCGCTAATAATGAAAAACTGTTTTTT.

This clone was seen a handful of times. The chain recombines TRBV30 with TRBJ2-1; 7 positions match TRBD2. The length of the CDR3 is 14 residues. Trimming removed 1 base from V and 3 bases from J; junction bases left unmatched: 3. Germline V CDR1 and CDR2: GTSNPN, SVGIG (reference sequence). The CDR3 here is CAWSALADYNEQFF. The CDR3 DNA follows: TGTGCCTGGAGTGCGCTAGCGGACTACAATGAGCAGTTCTTC.

The chain uses TRBV11-2 and TRBJ2-1; 13 nucleotides agree with TRBD2. Germline V gene data show CDR1 as SGHAT and CDR2 as FQNNGV. The V segment lost 6 bases and the J segment 9 bases; nucleotides outside the gene matches: 11. There are 16 residues in the CDR3. CDR3 in DNA: TGTGCCAGCAGGCCTCCGGGACTAGCGGGAAAGGGTGAGCAGTTCTTC. This gives the protein CASRPPGLAGKGEQFF. The full variable domain, completed using reference TRBV11-2 and TRBJ2-1, is EAGVAQSPRYKIIEKRQSVAFWCNPISGHATLYWYQQILGQGPKLLIQFQNNGVVDDSQLPKDRFSAERLKGVDSTLKIQPAKLEDSAVYLCASRPPGLAGKGEQFFGPGTRLTVL.

With regard to this clone: This sample includes further DNA sequences coding for the same CDR3. This chain links TRBV18 with TRBJ2-7; no firm D call. The CDR3 totals 15 residues. CDR1 and CDR2 from the germline V gene are KGHSH and LQKENI. The V end lost 3 bases, the J end lost 6 bases, and 18 bases lay between the germline ends. CDR3 sequence: CASSPRDASASEQYF. Written as DNA, the CDR3 is TGTGCCAGCTCACCGAGAGACGCCTCAGCGAGCGAGCAGTACTTC.

V is TRBV2 and J is TRBJ2-1; 11 nucleotides match TRBD2. The CDR3 has 14 residues. Trimming took 6 bases from V and 7 from J; bases not matched to a gene: 5. Germline CDR1 is SNHLY and CDR2 is FYNNEI. CDR3 loop: CASSPRTSGNEQFF. DNA of the CDR3: TGTGCCAGCAGCCCCAGGACTAGCGGGAATGAGCAGTTCTTC. Combining the CDR3 with reference TRBV2 and TRBJ2-1 gives the whole variable domain EPEVTQTPSHQVTQMGQEVILRCVPISNHLYFYWYRQILGQKVEFLVSFYNNEISEKSEIFDDQFSVERPDGSNFTLKIRSTKLEDSAMYFCASSPRTSGNEQFFGPGTRLTVL.